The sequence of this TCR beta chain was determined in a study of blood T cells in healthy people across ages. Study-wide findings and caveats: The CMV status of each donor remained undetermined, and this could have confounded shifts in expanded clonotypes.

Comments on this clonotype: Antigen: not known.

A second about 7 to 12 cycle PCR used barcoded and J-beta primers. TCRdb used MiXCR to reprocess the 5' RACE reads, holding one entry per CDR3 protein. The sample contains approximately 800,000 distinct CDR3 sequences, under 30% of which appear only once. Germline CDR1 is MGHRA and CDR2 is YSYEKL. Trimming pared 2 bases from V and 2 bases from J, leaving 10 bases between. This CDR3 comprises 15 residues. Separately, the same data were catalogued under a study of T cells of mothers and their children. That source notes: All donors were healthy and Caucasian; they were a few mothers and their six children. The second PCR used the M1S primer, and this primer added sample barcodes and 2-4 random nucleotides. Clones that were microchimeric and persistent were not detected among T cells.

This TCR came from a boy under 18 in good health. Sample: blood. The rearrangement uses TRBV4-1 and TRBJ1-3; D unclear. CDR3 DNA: TGCGCCAGCAGCCAAATCCTTGTAGCTGGAAACACCATATATTTT. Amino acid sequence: CASSQILVAGNTIYF.